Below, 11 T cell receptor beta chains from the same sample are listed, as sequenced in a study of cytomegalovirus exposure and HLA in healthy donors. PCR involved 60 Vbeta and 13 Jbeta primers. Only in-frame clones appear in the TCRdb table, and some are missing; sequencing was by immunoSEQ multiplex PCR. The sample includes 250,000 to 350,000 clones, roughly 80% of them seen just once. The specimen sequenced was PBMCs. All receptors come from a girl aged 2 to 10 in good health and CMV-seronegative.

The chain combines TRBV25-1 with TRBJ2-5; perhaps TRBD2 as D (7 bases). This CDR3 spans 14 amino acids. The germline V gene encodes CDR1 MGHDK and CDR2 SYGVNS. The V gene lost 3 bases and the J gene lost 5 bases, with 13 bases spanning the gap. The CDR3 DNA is TGTGCCAGCAGTGACGCGGGGGCAGGGGAGACCCAGTACTTC. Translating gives CASSDAGAGETQYF.

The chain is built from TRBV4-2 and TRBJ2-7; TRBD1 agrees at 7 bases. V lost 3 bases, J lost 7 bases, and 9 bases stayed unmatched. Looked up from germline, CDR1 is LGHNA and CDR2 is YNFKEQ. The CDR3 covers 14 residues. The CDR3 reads CASSHPGGNGEQYF. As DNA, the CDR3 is TGTGCCAGCAGCCATCCAGGGGGTAATGGGGAGCAGTACTTC.

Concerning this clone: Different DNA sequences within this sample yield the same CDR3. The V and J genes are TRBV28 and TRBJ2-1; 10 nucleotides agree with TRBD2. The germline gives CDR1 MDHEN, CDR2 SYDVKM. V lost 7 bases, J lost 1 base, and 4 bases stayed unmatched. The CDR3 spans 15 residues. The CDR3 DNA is TGTGCCAGCACCCGGACTAGCGGATCCTACAATGAGCAGTTCTTC. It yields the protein CASTRTSGSYNEQFF.

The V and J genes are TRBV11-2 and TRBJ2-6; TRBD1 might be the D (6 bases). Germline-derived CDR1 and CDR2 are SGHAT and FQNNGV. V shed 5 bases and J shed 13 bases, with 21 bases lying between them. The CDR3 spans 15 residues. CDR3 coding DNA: TGTGCCAGCAGCCTAGGGTCCGCAGGGGAGAAAGTCCTGACTTTC. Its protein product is CASSLGSAGEKVLTF.

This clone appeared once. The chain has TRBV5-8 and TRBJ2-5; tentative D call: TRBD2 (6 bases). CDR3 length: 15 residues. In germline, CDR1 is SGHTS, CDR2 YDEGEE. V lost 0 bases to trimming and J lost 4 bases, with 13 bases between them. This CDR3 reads CASSLVSGVGETQYF. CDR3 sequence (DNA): TGTGCCAGCAGCTTGGTGTCGGGAGTAGGAGAGACCCAGTACTTC.

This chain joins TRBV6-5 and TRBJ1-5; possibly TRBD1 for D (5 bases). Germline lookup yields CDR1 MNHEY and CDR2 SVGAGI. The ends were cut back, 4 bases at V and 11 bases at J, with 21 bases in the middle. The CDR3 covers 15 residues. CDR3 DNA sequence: TGTGCCAGCAGTTCCGCAAAAATGGAGTCAGGGACCCAGCATTTT. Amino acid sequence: CASSSAKMESGTQHF.

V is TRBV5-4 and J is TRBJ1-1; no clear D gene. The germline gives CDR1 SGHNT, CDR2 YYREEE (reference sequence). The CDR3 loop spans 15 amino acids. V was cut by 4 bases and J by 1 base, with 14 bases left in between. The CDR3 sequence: CASSVHPNRNTEAFF. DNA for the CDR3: TGTGCCAGCAGCGTACACCCGAATCGGAACACTGAAGCTTTCTTT.

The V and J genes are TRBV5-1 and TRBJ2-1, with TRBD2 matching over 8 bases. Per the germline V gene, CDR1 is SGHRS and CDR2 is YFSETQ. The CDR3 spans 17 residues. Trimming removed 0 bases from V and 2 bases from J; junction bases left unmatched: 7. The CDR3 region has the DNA TGCGCCAGCAGCTTGGGGAAAGCGGGAGCCCCCTACAATGAGCAGTTCTTC. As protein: CASSLGKAGAPYNEQFF.

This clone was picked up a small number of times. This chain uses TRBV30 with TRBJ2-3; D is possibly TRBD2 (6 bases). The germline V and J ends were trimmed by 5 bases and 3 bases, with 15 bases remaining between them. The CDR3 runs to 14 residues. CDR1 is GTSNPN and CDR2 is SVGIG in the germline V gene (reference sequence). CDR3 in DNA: TGTGCCTGGGGGCCGGCTGCGGGAACAGATACGCAGTATTTT. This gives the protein CAWGPAAGTDTQYF.

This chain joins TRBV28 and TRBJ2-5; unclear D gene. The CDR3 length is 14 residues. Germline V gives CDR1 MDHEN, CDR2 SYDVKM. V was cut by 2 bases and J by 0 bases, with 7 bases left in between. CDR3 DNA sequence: TGTGCCAGCAGTTTACCGGAGTACCAAGAGACCCAGTACTTC. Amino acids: CASSLPEYQETQYF.

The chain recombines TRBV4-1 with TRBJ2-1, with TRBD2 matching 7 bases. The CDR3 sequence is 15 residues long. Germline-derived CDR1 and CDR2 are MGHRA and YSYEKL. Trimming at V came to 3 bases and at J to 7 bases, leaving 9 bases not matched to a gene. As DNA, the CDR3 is TGCGCCAGCAGCCACCCCTCGGGACTACTAAATGAGCAGTTCTTC. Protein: CASSHPSGLLNEQFF.